This is a list of T cell receptor beta chains from one sample in a study of T cells after yellow fever vaccination. MiXCR, run by TCRdb on the 5' RACE reads, gives a single entry per CDR3 protein. The data contain some 350,000 distinct CDR3 sequences, roughly 6.1% of them singletons. The sample was PBMCs, taken 5 days after the yellow fever booster vaccination. Receptor source: a man aged 30-40 years who received the YFV17D yellow fever vaccine. The CDR3 runs from the conserved cysteine through the conserved F or W. The D gene is left open where the match is weak. Clone size is shown for a subset of rows, as once, few, many or a class of expanded clone.

J | D | size | V | DNA | CDR3
TRBJ2-7 | TRBD2 | many | TRBV7-2 | TGTGCCAGCAGCGAACTAGCGGGAGCGAAGGAGTACTTC | CASSELAGAKEYF
TRBJ2-5 | . | . | TRBV5-6 | TGTGCCAGCAGCTTGTCTGGAACTAACCCCCAAGAGACCCAGTACTTC | CASSLSGTNPQETQYF
TRBJ1-1 | . | . | TRBV18 | TGTGCCAGCTCCGGGAGTGGTGGAGGCCTTGAAGCTTTCTTT | CASSGSGGGLEAFF
TRBJ2-7 | TRBD1 | . | TRBV5-1 | TGCGCCAGCGGGACAGGATATCAAGAGCAGTACTTC | CASGTGYQEQYF
TRBJ1-4 | TRBD1 | few | TRBV12-3/TRBV12-4 | TGTGCCAGCAGTTATACAGGGGTTTATGAAAAACTGTTTTTT | CASSYTGVYEKLFF
TRBJ2-1 | . | few | TRBV6-5 | TGTGCCAGCAGTTACTTTCCGGCCCCTCGGTACAATGAGCAGTTCTTC | CASSYFPAPRYNEQFF
TRBJ1-4 | . | . | TRBV4-3 | TGCGCCAGCAGCCAAGCTCAGTCAGATGAAAAACTGTTTTTT | CASSQAQSDEKLFF
TRBJ2-5 | . | few | TRBV5-4 | TGTGCCAGCAGTTGGGTCGGCAGGGATGAAGAGACCCAGTACTTC | CASSWVGRDEETQYF
TRBJ2-1 | . | many | TRBV7-9 | TGTGCCACCTATAGACTAGAAGGGATCGGTGAGCAGTTCTTC | CATYRLEGIGEQFF
TRBJ2-1 | . | few | TRBV30 | TGTGCCTGGAGTGTTTTGAGCGGCTCCTACAATGAGCAGTTCTTC | CAWSVLSGSYNEQFF
TRBJ2-5 | . | many | TRBV3-1 | TGTGCCAGCAGCCCCACTACATCAAAAGAGACCCAGTACTTC | CASSPTTSKETQYF
TRBJ2-3 | . | many | TRBV10-3 | TGTGCCATCAGTGAGTCGTCCCCGCAGCCGACGCAGTATTTT | CAISESSPQPTQYF
TRBJ2-7 | TRBD2 | many | TRBV12-3/TRBV12-4 | TGCGCCAGCAGCTTCGGACTAGCGGGATCCTACGAGCAGTACTTC | CASSFGLAGSYEQYF
TRBJ2-3 | TRBD2 | few | TRBV10-3 | TGTGCCATCAGTGAGCTCCCGACTAGCGGGAGTGGAGATACGCAGTATTTT | CAISELPTSGSGDTQYF
TRBJ1-1 | . | many | TRBV7-3 | TGTGCCAGCAGCTTAACGGGGGGTACAGGCCAAGCTTTCTTT | CASSLTGGTGQAFF
TRBJ2-2 | . | many | TRBV25-1 | TGTGCCAGCAGTGACAGGAAGAACACCGGGGAGCTGTTTTTT | CASSDRKNTGELFF
TRBJ2-7 | . | few | TRBV20-1 | TGCAGTGCTTATACCGGGGACTACGAGCAGTACTTC | CSAYTGDYEQYF
TRBJ2-7 | . | . | TRBV18 | TGTGCCAGCTCACCAGCCAGAGACTACGAGCAGTACTTC | CASSPARDYEQYF
TRBJ2-1 | . | few | TRBV7-2 | TGTGCCAGCAGCTTAGGGGCGGGTCAGGGCCTATTCGAGCAGTTCTTC | CASSLGAGQGLFEQFF
TRBJ2-7 | . | few | TRBV14 | TGTGCCAGCAGTCACCGCCTACGGGACGAGCAGTACTTC | CASSHRLRDEQYF
TRBJ2-3 | TRBD1 | . | TRBV6-1 | TGTGCCAGCAGTGCCCACAGGGGGGCCACAGATACGCAGTATTTT | CASSAHRGATDTQYF
TRBJ2-2 | . | many | TRBV6-2/TRBV6-3 | TGTGCCAGCAGTCCGACAGGGACTAGTAGGGAGCTGTTTTTT | CASSPTGTSRELFF
TRBJ2-7 | TRBD1 | many | TRBV5-1 | TGCGCCAGCAGCTCCACGACAGGGAGCTCGAGCGAGCAGTACTTC | CASSSTTGSSSEQYF
TRBJ2-7 | . | few | TRBV6-1 | TGTGCCAGCAGTGACCCCGGAGGCTCCTACGAGCAGTACTTC | CASSDPGGSYEQYF
TRBJ2-3 | TRBD2 | few | TRBV7-2 | TGTGCCAGCAGCTTAGTTAGGTCTAGCGGTCTGGATACGCAGTATTTT | CASSLVRSSGLDTQYF
TRBJ2-7 | TRBD2 | . | TRBV20-1 | TGCAGTGCTCGAACTAGCGGGAGAATCCACGAGCAGTACTTC | CSARTSGRIHEQYF
TRBJ2-5 | TRBD1 | . | TRBV28 | TGTGCCAGCAGTTTAGTGGGGACAGAGGGCCCCCCGGTAAAGTTC | CASSLVGTEGPPVKF
TRBJ2-7 | . | many | TRBV20-1 | TGCAGCTGCCGGCAAGGCCACGAGCAGTACTTC | CSCRQGHEQYF
TRBJ2-3 | . | many | TRBV12-3/TRBV12-4 | TGTGCCAGCAGTTTACACACAGATACGCAGTATTTT | CASSLHTDTQYF
TRBJ2-3 | . | few | TRBV7-2 | TGTGCCAGCAGCTTGGACTACTCAACGCAGTATTTT | CASSLDYSTQYF
TRBJ2-3 | . | . | TRBV25-1 | TGTGCCAGCAGTGATATGGGGGAGCGCTATACGCAGTATTTT | CASSDMGERYTQYF
TRBJ2-7 | . | . | TRBV4-3 | TGCGCCAGCAGCCAAGACGCCCAGGGCGGCTACGAGCAGTACTTC | CASSQDAQGGYEQYF
TRBJ1-2 | . | many | TRBV6-5 | TGTGCCAGCAGTTATGGACGGCAGTATGGCTACACCTTC | CASSYGRQYGYTF
TRBJ2-5 | . | many | TRBV18 | TGTGCCAGCTCACCAGGGTACCAAGAGACCCAGTACTTC | CASSPGYQETQYF
TRBJ2-2 | . | few | TRBV7-3 | TGTGCCAGCAGTCCGGAACCTACCGGGGAGCTGTTTTTT | CASSPEPTGELFF
TRBJ1-5 | . | . | TRBV29-1 | TGCAGCGGCCCGGGCCCCGCAGGTCAGCCCCAGCATTTT | CSGPGPAGQPQHF
TRBJ2-2 | . | few | TRBV29-1 | TGCAGCGTTGTCCCCGACAGTAACACCGGGGAGCTGTTTTTT | CSVVPDSNTGELFF
TRBJ2-2 | . | few | TRBV5-1 | TGCGCCAGCAGCTTGGCCCAGGAAAACACCGGGGAGCTGTTTTTT | CASSLAQENTGELFF
TRBJ1-6 | TRBD1 | many | TRBV28 | TGTGCCAGCAGTTCCCCCGGGACAGGGGAAAATTCACCCCTCCACTTT | CASSSPGTGENSPLHF
TRBJ1-5 | TRBD1 | . | TRBV10-3 | TGTGCCATCAGTGAGCCACCGGGACAGGGGACCCCATATAGCAATCAGCCCCAGCATTTT | CAISEPPGQGTPYSNQPQHF
TRBJ2-7 | TRBD2 | . | TRBV6-1 | TGTGCCAGCACCTCGAGGACTAGCGGGATCAGTTCCTACGAGCAGTACTTC | CASTSRTSGISSYEQYF
TRBJ2-3 | TRBD1 | few | TRBV7-2 | TGTGCCAGCAGCTTAGCCCCGGGACAGGGTGGTACGCAGTATTTT | CASSLAPGQGGTQYF
TRBJ2-5 | TRBD2 | many | TRBV15 | TGTGCCACCAGCAGAATAGCGGGACCCACGGGAGAGACCCAGTACTTC | CATSRIAGPTGETQYF
TRBJ2-2 | . | few | TRBV15 | TGTGCCACCAGCAGAGATCGGACTTCGGGGGAGCTGTTTTTT | CATSRDRTSGELFF
TRBJ2-1 | . | many | TRBV20-1 | TGCAGTGCTAGTAGGGACTTAGGGGGCAATGAGCAGTTCTTC | CSASRDLGGNEQFF
TRBJ2-4 | . | few | TRBV5-1 | TGCGCCAGCAGCTTGGCCGGAAGGGTAAACATTCAGTACTTC | CASSLAGRVNIQYF
TRBJ2-2 | TRBD2 | . | TRBV27 | TGTGCCAGCAGTCGCCAGCTAGGACTAGCGGGGAACACCGGGGAGCTGTTTTTT | CASSRQLGLAGNTGELFF
TRBJ1-2 | . | . | TRBV9 | TGTGCCAGCAGCGTAGAGCAGGCTCCCTATGGCTACACCTTC | CASSVEQAPYGYTF
TRBJ1-2 | . | . | TRBV7-2 | TGTGCCAGCAGCCTCGCTGCAGGCGATTATGGCTACACCTTC | CASSLAAGDYGYTF
TRBJ2-4 | . | . | TRBV7-8 | TGTGCCAGCAGCTTAGATCTAAACATTCAGTACTTC | CASSLDLNIQYF
TRBJ2-2 | . | . | TRBV20-1 | TGCAGTGCTAGAGAGGGGACGAACACCGGGGAGCTGTTTTTT | CSAREGTNTGELFF
TRBJ2-7 | . | few | TRBV7-8 | TGTGCCAGCAGCTTGGCTTATGTGGGGCTTGTCTACGAGCAGTACTTC | CASSLAYVGLVYEQYF
TRBJ2-1 | . | many | TRBV14 | TGTGCCAGCAGCCAATGGTCGGTTGGGCAGTTCTTC | CASSQWSVGQFF
TRBJ2-5 | TRBD2 | few | TRBV25-1 | TGTGCCAGCAGTGGCGGGAGTGAGGAGACCCAGTACTTC | CASSGGSEETQYF
TRBJ2-1 | TRBD2 | . | TRBV5-1 | TGCGCCAGCAGCTTACTAATTTTAGCGGGAGGGAACAATGAGCAGTTCTTC | CASSLLILAGGNNEQFF
TRBJ1-4 | . | few | TRBV20-1 | TGCAGTGCTTGGGACCGCGGGTTGAGGAAACTGTTTTTT | CSAWDRGLRKLFF
TRBJ1-2 | TRBD1 | few | TRBV5-1 | TGCGCCAGCAGCTTCGGAGGGGGCGCCTGGAGCCCCAATAACTATGGCTACACCTTC | CASSFGGGAWSPNNYGYTF
TRBJ1-2 | . | . | TRBV20-1 | TGCAGTGCCCCCGGGACGGACCTCTATGGCTACACCTTC | CSAPGTDLYGYTF
TRBJ2-7 | TRBD2 | . | TRBV5-1 | TGCGCCAGCAGCTCCCCGGGACTAGCGGAGTACGAGCAGTACTTC | CASSSPGLAEYEQYF